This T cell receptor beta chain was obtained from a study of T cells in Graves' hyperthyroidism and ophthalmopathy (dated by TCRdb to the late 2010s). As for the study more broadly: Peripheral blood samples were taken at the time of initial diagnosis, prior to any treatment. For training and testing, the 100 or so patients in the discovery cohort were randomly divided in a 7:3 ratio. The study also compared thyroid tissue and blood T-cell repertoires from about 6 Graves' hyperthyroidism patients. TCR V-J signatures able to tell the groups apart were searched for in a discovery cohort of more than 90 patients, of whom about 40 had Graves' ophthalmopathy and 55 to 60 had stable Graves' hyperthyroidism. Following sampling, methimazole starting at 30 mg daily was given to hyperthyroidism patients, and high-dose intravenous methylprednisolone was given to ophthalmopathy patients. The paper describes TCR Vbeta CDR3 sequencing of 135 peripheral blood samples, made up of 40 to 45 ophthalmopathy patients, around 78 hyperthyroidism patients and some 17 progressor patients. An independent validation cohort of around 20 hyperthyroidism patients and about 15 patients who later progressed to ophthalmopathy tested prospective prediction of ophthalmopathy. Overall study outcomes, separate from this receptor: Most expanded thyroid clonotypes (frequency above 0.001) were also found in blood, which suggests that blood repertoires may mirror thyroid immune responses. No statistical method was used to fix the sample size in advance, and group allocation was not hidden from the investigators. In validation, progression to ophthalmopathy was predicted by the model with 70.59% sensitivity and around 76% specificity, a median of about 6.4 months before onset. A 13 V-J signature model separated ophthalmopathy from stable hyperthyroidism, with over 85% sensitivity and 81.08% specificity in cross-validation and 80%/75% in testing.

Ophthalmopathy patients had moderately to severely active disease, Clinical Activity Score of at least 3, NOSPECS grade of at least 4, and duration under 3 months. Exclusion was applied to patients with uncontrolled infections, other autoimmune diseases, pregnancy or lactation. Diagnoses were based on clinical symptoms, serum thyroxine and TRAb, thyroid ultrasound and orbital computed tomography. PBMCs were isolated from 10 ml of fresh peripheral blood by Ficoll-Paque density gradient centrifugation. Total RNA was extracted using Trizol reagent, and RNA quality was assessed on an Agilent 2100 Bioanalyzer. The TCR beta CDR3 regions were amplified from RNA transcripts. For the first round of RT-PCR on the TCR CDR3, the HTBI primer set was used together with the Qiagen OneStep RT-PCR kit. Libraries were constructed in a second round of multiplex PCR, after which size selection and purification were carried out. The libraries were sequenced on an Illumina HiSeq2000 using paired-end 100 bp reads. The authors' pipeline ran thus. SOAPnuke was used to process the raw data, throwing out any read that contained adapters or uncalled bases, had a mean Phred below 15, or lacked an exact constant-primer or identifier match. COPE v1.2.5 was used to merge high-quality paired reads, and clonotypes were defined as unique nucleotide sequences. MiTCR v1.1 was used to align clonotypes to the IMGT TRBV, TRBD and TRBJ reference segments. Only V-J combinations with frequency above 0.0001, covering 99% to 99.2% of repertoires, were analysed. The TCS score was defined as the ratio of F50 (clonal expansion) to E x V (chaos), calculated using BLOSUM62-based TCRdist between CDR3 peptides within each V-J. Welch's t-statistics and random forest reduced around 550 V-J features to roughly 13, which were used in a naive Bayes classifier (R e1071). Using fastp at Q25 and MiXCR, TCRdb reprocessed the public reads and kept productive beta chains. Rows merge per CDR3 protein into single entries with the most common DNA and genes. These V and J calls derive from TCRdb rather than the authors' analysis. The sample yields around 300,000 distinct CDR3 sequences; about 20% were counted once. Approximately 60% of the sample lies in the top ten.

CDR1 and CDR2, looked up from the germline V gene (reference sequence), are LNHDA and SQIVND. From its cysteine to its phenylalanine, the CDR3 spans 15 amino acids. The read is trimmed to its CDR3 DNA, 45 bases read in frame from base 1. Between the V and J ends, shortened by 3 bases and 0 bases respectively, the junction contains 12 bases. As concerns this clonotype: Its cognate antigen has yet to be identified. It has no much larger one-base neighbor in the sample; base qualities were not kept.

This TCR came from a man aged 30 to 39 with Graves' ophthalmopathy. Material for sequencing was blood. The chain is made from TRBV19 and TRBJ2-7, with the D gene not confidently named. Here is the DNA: TGTGCCAGTAGTATTAACTATCAAAGCTCCTACGAGCAGTACTTC. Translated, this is CASSINYQSSYEQYF.